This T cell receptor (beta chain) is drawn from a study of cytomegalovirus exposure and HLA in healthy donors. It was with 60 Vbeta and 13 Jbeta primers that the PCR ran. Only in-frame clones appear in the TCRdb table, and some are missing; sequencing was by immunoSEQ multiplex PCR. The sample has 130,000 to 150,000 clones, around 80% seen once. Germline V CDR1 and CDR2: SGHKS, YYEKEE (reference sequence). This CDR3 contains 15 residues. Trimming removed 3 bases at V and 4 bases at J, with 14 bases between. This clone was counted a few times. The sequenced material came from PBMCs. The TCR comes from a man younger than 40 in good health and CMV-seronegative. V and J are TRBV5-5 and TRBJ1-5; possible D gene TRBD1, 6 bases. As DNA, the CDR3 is TGTGCCAGCAGCTCCAATGACAGGATAAATCAGCCCCAGCATTTT. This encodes CASSSNDRINQPQHF.